One T cell receptor (beta chain) is described in this entry. Antigen: not known. In TCRdb, the 5' RACE reads were re-called with MiXCR into one record per CDR3 protein. This table has tens of thousands of distinct CDR3 sequences, roughly 9.6% appearing once. These data are taken from a study of early T cells in non-severe SARS-CoV-2 infection. Overall study results and limits: CD4 and private specificities were missed by VDJdb matching, which favored anti-spike CD8 responses.

CDR3 size: 17 residues. V lost 5 bases and J lost 1, with 20 bases in between. From germline, CDR1 is SGHAT and CDR2 FQNNGV. What was sequenced was whole blood. The J gene is TRBJ1-2, the V gene TRBV11-2; maybe TRBD1 (5 bases). This sequence was found in an adult who was a healthcare worker with PCR-confirmed SARS-CoV-2 infection or an uninfected control (not recorded which). In DNA, the CDR3 is TGTGCCAGCAGCCTGGGGCGCTTCCTCACCTTTAACTATGGCTACACCTTC. Translated: CASSLGRFLTFNYGYTF.